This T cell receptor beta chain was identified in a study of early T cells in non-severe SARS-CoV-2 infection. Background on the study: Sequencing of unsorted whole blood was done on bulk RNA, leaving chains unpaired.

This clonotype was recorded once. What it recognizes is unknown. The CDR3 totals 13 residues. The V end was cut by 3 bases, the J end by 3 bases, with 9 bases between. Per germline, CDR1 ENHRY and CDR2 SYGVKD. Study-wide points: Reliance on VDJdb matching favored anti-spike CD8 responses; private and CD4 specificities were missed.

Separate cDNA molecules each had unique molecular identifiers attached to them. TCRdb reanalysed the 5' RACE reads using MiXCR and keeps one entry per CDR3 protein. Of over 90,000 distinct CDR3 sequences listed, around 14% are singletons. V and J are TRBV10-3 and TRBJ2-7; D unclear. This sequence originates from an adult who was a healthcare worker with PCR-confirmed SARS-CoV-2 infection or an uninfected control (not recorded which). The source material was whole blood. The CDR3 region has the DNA TGTGCCATCAGTGAAGGAAAGGACTACGAGCAGTACTTC. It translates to CAISEGKDYEQYF.